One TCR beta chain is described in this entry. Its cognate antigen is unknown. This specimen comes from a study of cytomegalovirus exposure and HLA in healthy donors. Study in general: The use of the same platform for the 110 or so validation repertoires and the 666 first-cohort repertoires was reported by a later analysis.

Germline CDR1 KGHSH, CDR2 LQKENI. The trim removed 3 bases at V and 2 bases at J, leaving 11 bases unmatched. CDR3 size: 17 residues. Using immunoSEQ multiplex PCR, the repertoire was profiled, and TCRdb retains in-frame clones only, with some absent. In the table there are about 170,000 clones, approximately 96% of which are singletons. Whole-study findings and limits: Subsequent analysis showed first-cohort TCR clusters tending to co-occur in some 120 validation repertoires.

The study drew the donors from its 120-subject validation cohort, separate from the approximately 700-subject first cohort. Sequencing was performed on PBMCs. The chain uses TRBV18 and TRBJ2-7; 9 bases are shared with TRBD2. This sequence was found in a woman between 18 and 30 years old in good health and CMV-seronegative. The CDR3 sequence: CASSPISGLAGTYEQYF. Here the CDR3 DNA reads TGTGCCAGCTCACCGATATCGGGACTAGCAGGGACCTACGAGCAGTACTTC.